This T cell receptor beta chain was recorded in a study of shared clonotypes between healthy human individuals (dated by TCRdb to the early 2020s). With respect to the entire study: The cohort included a few men and two women between 18 and 49 years of age. For each donor, three plates each were used for CD4 naive and CD4 memory, two plates were used for CD8 naive, and one plate was used for CD8 memory. Between about 0.94 and 8.9 billion PBMCs per donor were obtained by leukapheresis. To estimate repertoire size and how much clonotype sharing occurs between individuals, the study deeply sequenced the blood TCR repertoires of several healthy adults. Different laboratories and diverse techniques were used to prepare libraries and sequence TCR repertoires, to increase sequencing depth and limit assay-specific biases.

Using the deep immunoSEQ assay, TCR CDR3 regions were amplified from genomic DNA by multiplex PCR. Genomic DNA extracted from each cell subset was distributed evenly over all wells of several immunoSEQ 96-well plates, and each plate served as one replicate. For sorted subsets, roughly 200 ng of genomic DNA, equivalent to about 30,000 T cell genomes, went into each replicate PCR. Purified libraries were quantified with a Qubit 3.0 fluorometer, sized on a Bioanalyzer 2100, and re-quantified with the KAPA Library Quantification kit. A separate single-read 150-cycle Illumina NextSeq 550 flow cell was used to sequence each immunoSEQ 96-well plate. In the source study's methods: Because the immunoSEQ output included only junctional sequences and no quality scores, the filtering could not be the same as the filtering used for full-length reads. To assign V/J genes and CDR3, sequences were annotated using PyIR, a Python wrapper for IgBLAST v1.9, with IMGT germline references. Reads were removed for weak V/J assignments (E-value above 1e-6), missing CDR3, stop codons, out-of-frame junctions, or ambiguous translated residues. V3J clonotypes were defined as sequences sharing the same inferred V gene, J gene, and CDR3 amino acid sequence. The percentage overlap between two repertoires was calculated by dividing the number of shared unique clonotypes by the size of the smaller repertoire. RTK rarefaction, the Chao1 estimator, and Recon v2.1 estimates of unobserved clonotypes were used to assess repertoire richness. OLGA was used to compute generation probabilities for all TCRbeta clonotypes that the gDNA method yielded from several donors. In TCRdb, the immuneACCESS table is reduced to in-frame sequences with V and J assigned. These tables do not hold every clone; where another copy was compared, an unresolved V gene accounts for under half, and the others remain unexplained. V, J and clone size derive from that table, while D and trimming were established from the DNA sequence. The sample table holds about 1.1 million clones, of which approximately 80% were seen once. Of the sample, 0.89% is held by the ten largest clones.

Healthy HIV-negative adults with no recently reported acute infections or vaccinations were included as donors. Every donor was a Caucasian adult living in Nashville, Tennessee, USA. Magnetic negative selection was used to enrich CD4+ T cells, after which naive cells were positively selected on CD45RA and the negative fraction became the memory subset. Blood was collected by leukapheresis, and PBMCs were isolated by Ficoll-Histopaque density gradient centrifugation and then cryopreserved in liquid nitrogen vapor phase. Analytical flow cytometry was used to check the purity and quantity of each magnetically sorted T cell population. Genomic DNA was isolated from each sorted fraction and quantified by UV absorbance on a Nanodrop 2000c. Broad study findings and their caveats: Even with the large sequencing depth, rarefaction of the sorted-subset datasets indicated that sequencing was incomplete. Higher generation probabilities were observed for clonotypes shared by all four sorted-subset donors than for non-shared clonotypes. Sampling was limited to blood, and TCR repertoires in tissue likely differ from TCR repertoires in blood. When a few donors were compared, the shared fraction of clonotypes was around 4.6% for naive CD4, 3.5% to 4% for naive CD8, roughly 2.5% for memory CD4, and approximately 0.4% for memory CD8. Naive subsets generally had larger estimated clonotype richness than memory subsets. Pairwise subsampling led to the expectation that sequencing depth would affect the degree of clonotype sharing among donors. The small number of donors limited the genetic and exposure-history diversity represented.

Details on this clone: Its antigen is not yet known. It has no much larger one-base neighbor in the sample; base qualities were not kept. Other nucleotide sequences in the sample specify the same CDR3.

CDR1 is given as LGHNA and CDR2 as YSLEER, both from the germline V gene. V is pruned by 3 bases and J by 1 base, leaving 3 bases of the junction without a gene match. The CDR3, cysteine through phenylalanine, is 15 amino acids long. The kept DNA is CDR3 alone, 45 bases in frame from the first base. Sequences were obtained from memory CD4+ T cells from PBMCs. The cell subset or site label corresponds to: CD45RA-negative fraction. This TCR derives from a young man in good health. Some clones in this sample may be carry-over from other donors' samples. Recombination connected TRBV4-3 to TRBJ1-1; 9 bases in between match TRBD1. The encoded CDR3 is CASSQSGQGNTEAFF. In nucleotides, the sequence is TGCGCCAGCAGCCAGTCGGGACAGGGGAACACTGAAGCTTTCTTT.